This T cell receptor beta chain was captured by sequencing in a study of blood T cell repertoires in COVID-19. Study-level information: COVID-19 samples from acute and convalescent phases originated in the United States, Italy and Spain. Nucleic acid was either cDNA or gDNA, and it came from T cells, B-cell-depleted T cells, or PBMCs.

Authors' processing steps: Nucleated cell number was recorded as an estimate derived from reference gene primer amplification. Generated by immunoSEQ multiplex PCR, the TCRdb table keeps only in-frame clones and is missing some. That table furnishes V, J and clone size, whereas the DNA furnished D and trimming. The top ten clones hold roughly 3.5% of a sample with 180,000 or so clones, 80% to 90% of them seen once. V lost 4 bases, J lost 7 bases, and 1 base stayed unmatched. The germline V gene encodes CDR1 SGHVS and CDR2 FQNEAQ. The CDR3 length is 13 residues. This clone was recorded a few times. The V call is TRBV7-8, the J call TRBJ2-1, with TRBD1 identical over 10 bases. Sequenced input: peripheral blood. The clonotype comes from a man aged 55 to 70 with acute or convalescent COVID-19. CDR3 nucleotides: TGTGCCAGCAGCTCGGGACAGGGGAATGAGCAGTTCTTC. Amino acids: CASSSGQGNEQFF.